A single sample is the source of the 14 T cell receptor beta chains below, sequenced in a study of T cells in women clearing cervical HPV infection. Using immunoSEQ multiplex PCR, the repertoire was profiled, and TCRdb retains in-frame clones only, with some absent. The sample includes under 50,000 clones. Sequenced material: blood buffy coat. The receptors were gathered from a woman between 18 and 70 years old with a cervical HPV16 infection that either progressed to CIN3+ or cleared (not recorded which).

As to this clone: The CDR3 end lies 3 residues beyond the end of the read and is filled in from the germline J gene. The genes are TRBV2 and TRBJ2-7; TRBD2 matches at 8 bases. V trimming: 6 bases; J trimming: 3 bases; junction bases outside the gene matches: 7. CDR1 is SNHLY and CDR2 is FYNNEI in the germline V gene. CDR3 length equals 14 residues. The CDR3 bases that were read are TGTGCCAGCAGGGTCGGGGGGGCGGGCTACGAG. As protein: CASRVGGAGYE. The entire CDR3 protein is CASRVGGAGYEQYF.

The CDR3 here is CASRELFDRVHRYGYTF. Incomplete CDR3 DNA: TGTGCCAGCAGAGAACTATTTGACAGGGTCCACCGTTATGGC. The J gene is TRBJ1-2, the V gene TRBV6-1, with 7 positions matching TRBD1. Read sequence stops 3 residues before the CDR3 end, and the germline J gene provides the missing end. The V and J ends lost 6 bases and 5 bases, in that order; junction bases with no gene match: 18. The CDR3 contains 17 residues. Germline V gene data show CDR1 as MNHNS and CDR2 as SASEGT.

Comments on this clone: The read ends 3 residues shy of where the CDR3 ends; the end is completed using the germline J gene. The chain carries TRBV5-6 and TRBJ1-4; a weak D match, TRBD1 (5 bases). The CDR3 has 15 residues. Trimming removed 4 bases from V and 8 bases from J, with 18 bases in between. Germline CDR1 is SGHDT and CDR2 is YYEEEE. CDR3 DNA, as far as it was read: TGTGCCAGCAGCCGGATATCGTCAGGGTTGGAAAAA. It yields the protein CASSRISSGLEK. The whole CDR3 region reads CASSRISSGLEKLFF.

As regards this clone: The read stops 3 residues short of the end of the CDR3; the missing end is completed from the germline J gene. The chain uses TRBV20-1 and TRBJ2-7; D unclear. The CDR3 is made up of 14 amino acids. V was clipped by 3 bases and J by 1 base, with 13 bases between them. The V gene's germline CDR1 is DFQATT and CDR2 SNEGSKA (reference sequence). The covered CDR3 bases are TGCAGTGCTAGTACAGAAAGTTCATCCTACGAG. Amino acid sequence: CSASTESSSYE. The full CDR3 protein is CSASTESSSYEQYF.

The DNA read from the CDR3 is TGTGCCAGCAGTTCCAACAGGGTCCTAGGGGAGACC. Protein: CASSSNRVLGET. The full CDR3 is CASSSNRVLGETQYF. The rearrangement uses TRBV6-2 or TRBV6-3 and TRBJ2-5; perhaps TRBD1 as D (6 bases). The read is 3 residues too short to cover the CDR3 end, so that end is filled in from the germline J gene. This CDR3 contains 15 residues. The germline gives CDR1 MNHEY, CDR2 SVGEGT. V was trimmed by 4 bases and J by 5 bases, leaving 17 bases between them.

In regard to this clone: One end of the junction is discordant with germline, which a read error may explain. The CDR3 end is not reached by the read, which stops 3 residues before it; the germline J gene fills it in. The V gene is TRBV5-5, the J gene TRBJ1-6, with TRBD1 matching over 8 bases. The germline V gene has CDR1 SGHKS and CDR2 YYEKEE (reference sequence). CDR3 length: 14 residues. The CDR3 protein is CASSSGQGNTPLHF. CDR3 DNA, as far as it was read: TGTGCCAGCAGCTCAGGACAGGGTAATACACCC.

About this clone: The same CDR3 can be traced to other DNA sequences in this sample. CDR3: CASSEGLAEYNEQFF. The CDR3 DNA, read in part, is TGCGCCAGCAGCGAGGGGCTAGCGGAATACAATGAG. The chain has TRBV5-1 and TRBJ2-1; 7 nucleotides agree with TRBD2. Read coverage stops 3 residues before the CDR3 terminus; the germline J gene supplies the remainder. V lost 4 bases, J lost 4 bases, and 8 bases stayed unmatched. Per the germline V gene, CDR1 is SGHRS and CDR2 is YFSETQ. The CDR3 sequence is 15 residues long.

A remark on this clone: The CDR3 is cut off 3 residues early in the read; its end comes from the germline J gene. This sequence joins TRBV20-1 and TRBJ1-1, with D unclear. The germline V gene encodes CDR1 DFQATT and CDR2 SNEGSKA (reference sequence). V was clipped by 1 base and J by 2 bases, with 17 bases between them. This CDR3 is built from 16 residues. The CDR3 here is CSARVLAGRGNTEAFF. CDR3 DNA (partial): TGCAGTGCTAGAGTGCTGGCCGGCCGGGGAAACACTGAA.

In regard to this clone: The read gets to within 3 residues of the CDR3 end, and the germline J gene fills in the rest. The J gene is TRBJ1-2, the V gene TRBV5-8; 7 nucleotides match TRBD1. Germline V gives CDR1 SGHTS, CDR2 YDEGEE. V gave up 5 bases and J gave up 2 bases; unmatched junction bases: 9. The CDR3 runs 15 residues. CDR3 residues: CASSRHGQENYGYTF. The covered CDR3 bases are TGTGCCAGCAGTCGTCACGGACAGGAGAACTATGGC.

For this clone: The read ends 3 residues before the CDR3 terminus; that terminus is restored from the germline J gene. The chain combines TRBV5-5 with TRBJ1-6, with 7 positions matching TRBD1. The ends lost 4 bases at V and 10 bases at J; junction bases unmatched: 8. The CDR3 is 14 residues long. In germline, CDR1 is SGHKS, CDR2 YYEKEE (reference sequence). CDR3 DNA (partial): TGTGCCAGCAGCCTCACAGGGGTAAAGTCACCC. Translated, it gives CASSLTGVKSP. The whole CDR3 reads CASSLTGVKSPLHF.

Comments on this clone: The read terminates 3 residues ahead of where the CDR3 ends, so the germline J gene completes it. The chain joins TRBV5-6 to TRBJ1-6, with 8 bases lining up with TRBD1. The germline V gene encodes CDR1 SGHDT and CDR2 YYEEEE. The J segment lost 8 bases and the V segment lost 3 bases, leaving 4 bases of the junction unmatched. This CDR3 comprises 14 residues. CDR3 bases read: TGTGCCAGCAGCTCGGACAGGGTGGATTCACCC. It translates to CASSSDRVDSP. The whole CDR3 reads CASSSDRVDSPLHF.

The CDR3 region is CASSQRVGSYEQYF. Partial CDR3 DNA: TGTGCCAGCAGCCAAAGGGTGGGTTCCTACGAG. The chain has TRBV16 and TRBJ2-7; no definite D call. The sequence runs out 3 residues before the end of the CDR3; the remainder is reconstructed from the germline J gene. Deletions cut 2 bases from V and 1 base from J, with 9 bases between. The CDR3 runs 14 residues. Germline values: CDR1 KGHSY, CDR2 FQNENV.

Turning to this clone: Sequencing ends 3 residues short of the CDR3 end; the germline J gene provides the rest. This chain connects TRBV5-4 to TRBJ2-7; D is tentatively TRBD1 or TRBD2 (5 bases each). Trimming removed 6 bases at V and 5 bases at J, with 15 bases between. This CDR3 region has 13 residues. Germline V gene sequence: CDR1 SGHNT, CDR2 YYREEE (reference sequence). The CDR3 here is CASTSRGAHEQYF. CDR3 DNA (partial): TGTGCCAGCACAAGCCGAGGGGCCCACGAG. Full variable domain (rest looked up from reference TRBV5-4 and TRBJ2-7): ETGVTQSPTHLIKTRGQQVTLRCSSQSGHNTVSWYQQALGQGPQFIFQYYREEENGRGNFPPRFSGLQFPNYSSELNVNALELDDSALYLCASTSRGAHEQYFGPGTRLTVT.

On this clone itself: The CDR3 is cut off 3 residues early in the read; its end comes from the germline J gene. This chain joins TRBV13 and TRBJ2-7; 8 bases align to TRBD1. This CDR3 comprises 15 residues. CDR1 is PRHDT, CDR2 FYEKMQ, per germline (reference sequence). V dropped 6 bases and J dropped 4; count of bases not matched to a gene: 11. The sequenced CDR3 bases are TGTGCCAGCAGAGAGGGAACCGGGACAGGATACGAG. Translating it yields CASREGTGTGYE. The complete CDR3 reads CASREGTGTGYEQYF.